These 10 T cell receptor beta chains were all obtained from the same sample, sequenced in a study of blood T cell repertoires in COVID-19 (dated by TCRdb to the early 2020s). Library preparation was by the immunoSEQ multiplex PCR assay. The clones in this table, taken by TCRdb from immuneACCESS, are in-frame only. Not every clone is retained; where verified, under half of the shortfall comes from an unresolved V gene, and the cause of the rest is unknown. Counted in this sample were over 200,000 clones; 83% of them appeared once. The ten top clones hold roughly 1.2% of the sample. Specimen: peripheral blood. The origin of the receptors is a woman in her 30s with COVID-19, enrolled during active disease.

The rearrangement links TRBV6-5 to TRBJ2-7, with 11 bases matching TRBD2. Germline CDR1 is MNHEY and CDR2 is SVGAGI. This CDR3 region has 14 residues. Trimming removed 7 bases from V and 6 bases from J; junction bases left unmatched: 8. CDR3 in DNA: TGTGCCAGCAATCAGATAGCGGGAGGGTTCGAGCAGTACTTC. Residues: CASNQIAGGFEQYF.

The V and J genes are TRBV4-1 and TRBJ1-2; TRBD1 is a possible D gene (6 bases). The CDR3 extends over 13 amino acids. Per the germline V gene, CDR1 is MGHRA and CDR2 is YSYEKL. V was trimmed by 2 bases and J by 2 bases, leaving 6 bases between them. The CDR3 loop reads CASSQQGNYGYTF. CDR3 nucleotide sequence: TGCGCCAGCAGCCAACAGGGGAACTATGGCTACACCTTC.

The chain employs TRBV6-2 or TRBV6-3 and TRBJ2-2; possibly TRBD1 for D (6 bases). V shed 5 bases and J shed 6 bases, with 10 bases lying between them. Germline CDR1 reads MNHEY; CDR2 reads SVGEGT. CDR3 length: 13 residues. The chain's CDR3 is CASSQTGSGELFF. In DNA, the CDR3 is TGTGCCAGCAGTCAAACAGGGTCCGGGGAGCTGTTTTTT.

This rearrangement joins TRBV2 to TRBJ1-2, with TRBD1 matching 10 bases. J gave up 5 bases and V 6 bases, and 18 bases lay outside the gene matches. The CDR3 totals 18 residues. The germline gives CDR1 SNHLY, CDR2 FYNNEI. Here the CDR3 reads CASRGLERQGALWYGYTF. In DNA, the CDR3 is TGTGCCAGCAGGGGGTTGGAGAGACAGGGGGCTCTATGGTATGGCTACACCTTC.

The V call is TRBV7-6, the J call TRBJ2-2; D unclear. CDR1 and CDR2 (germline): SGHVS, FNYEAQ. There are 13 residues in the CDR3. V lost 2 bases to trimming and J lost 6 bases, with 7 bases between them. The CDR3 bases are TGTGCCAGCAGCTTAAACAGTCCCGGGGAGCTGTTTTTT. As protein: CASSLNSPGELFF.

This chain uses TRBV28 with TRBJ2-2, with 7 bases identical to TRBD1. This CDR3 spans 14 amino acids. Germline-derived CDR1 and CDR2 are MDHEN and SYDVKM. V gave up 1 base and J gave up 7 bases; unmatched junction bases: 3. CDR3 in amino acids: CASSLSGQDGELFF. CDR3 nucleotide sequence: TGTGCCAGCAGTTTATCAGGACAGGACGGGGAGCTGTTTTTT.

This chain joins TRBV10-3 and TRBJ2-3, with 11 bases fitting TRBD2. CDR1 ENHRY and CDR2 SYGVKD come from the germline V gene. Germline trimming cut 6 bases from V and 5 bases from J; bases unmatched to any gene: 4. The CDR3 is made up of 14 amino acids. The CDR3 DNA sequence: TGTGCCATCAGCACCGGGACTAGCGGAGATACGCAGTATTTT. Its protein product is CAISTGTSGDTQYF.

Of note for this clone: A read error may produce the germline difference seen at one junction end. The gene calls are TRBV7-2 and TRBJ1-5, with TRBD1 as a possible D gene (5 bases). The CDR3 is 13 amino acids. Germline-derived CDR1 and CDR2 are SGHTA and FQGNSA. The CDR3 DNA follows: TGTGCCAGCAGCTTAAACACAGGTCAGTCCCAGCATTTT. Its protein product is CASSLNTGQSQHF.

The chain couples TRBV19 to TRBJ2-7; the match to TRBD2 covers 9 bases. Germline assignment: CDR1 LNHDA and CDR2 SQIVND (reference sequence). The CDR3 is made up of 14 amino acids. V gave up 3 bases and J gave up 6 bases; unmatched junction bases: 6. The CDR3 is CASSMTASGVEQYF. CDR3 in DNA: TGTGCCAGTAGTATGACGGCTAGCGGGGTCGAGCAGTACTTC.

This clone was observed once. V gene TRBV6-5 combines with J gene TRBJ2-7; 8 nucleotides line up with TRBD1. Germline CDR1 is MNHEY and CDR2 is SVGAGI. Trimming took 7 bases from V and 4 from J; bases not matched to a gene: 9. The CDR3 is made up of 14 amino acids. Written as DNA, the CDR3 is TGTGCCAGCACCCCCGCAACAGGGGGTTACGAGCAGTACTTC. This codes for CASTPATGGYEQYF.